These T cell receptor beta chains were read from a single sample in a study of CD8 T cells in Susac syndrome. Via MiXCR, TCRdb re-called the immunoSEQ multiplex PCR reads, giving one row per CDR3 protein. This repertoire shows about 120,000 distinct CDR3 sequences, 90% to 95% found once; its top ten account for approximately 0.089%. The sequenced sample consisted of CD4+ T cells from PBMCs. The source is a human donor in good health. The conserved cysteine and the conserved F or W are not part of the CDR3 here. Some rows have no size entry. The others give once, few or many, or a class for an expanded clone.

v_call	clone_size	j_call	cdr3_aa
TRBV11-2	-	TRBJ2-3	ASSFTSADTQY
TRBV30	-	TRBJ2-7	AWSVLRGSYEQY
TRBV1	-	TRBJ2-1	TSSQDSGTGISHEQF
TRBV5-1	-	TRBJ2-3	ASSLAGRETDTQY
TRBV11-1	-	TRBJ2-5	ASSLAFGLAQTQY
TRBV19	-	TRBJ2-1	ASHWGSGSTYNEQF
TRBV6-5	few	TRBJ2-7	ASSYSGTGNYEQY
TRBV29-1	-	TRBJ2-6	SVGSGANVLT
TRBV15	once	TRBJ2-3	ATSREVPVSTDTQY
TRBV3-1	-	TRBJ2-3	ASSPRRALEGDTQY
TRBV5-1	few	TRBJ1-2	ASSLGGYTNYGYT
TRBV19	-	TRBJ1-1	ASSIGDLNTEAF
TRBV12-3/TRBV12-4	-	-	ASTPGRELF
TRBV12-3/TRBV12-4	once	TRBJ2-7	ASSLEDGGVYEQY
TRBV28	-	TRBJ1-2	ASSPIQGGKGYT
TRBV10-3	-	TRBJ1-5	AISGRGILDQPQH
TRBV7-2	-	TRBJ2-1	ASSLAPGQTNEQF
TRBV2	-	TRBJ1-6	ASTQGRGRNSPLH
TRBV28	-	TRBJ2-7	ATRAGSGYEQY
TRBV3-1	-	TRBJ1-1	ASSQHGNTEAF
TRBV3-1	-	TRBJ2-7	ASSQRPDGLYEQY
TRBV10-3	-	TRBJ2-1	AISGGAVYNEQF
TRBV6-5	-	TRBJ2-3	ASSYSGQGGTDTQY
TRBV7-6	-	TRBJ1-1	ASSADRNAATF
TRBV5-1	-	TRBJ2-5	ASSLEGQGRETQY
TRBV4-3	-	TRBJ2-4	ASSQAYTGLTLNIQY
TRBV28	once	TRBJ2-5	ASSRMTGVGETQY